The clone carrying this T cell receptor beta chain was found a few times. Its cognate antigen is unknown. The V segment lost 6 bases and the J segment 10 bases; nucleotides outside the gene matches: 3. The germline V gene has CDR1 MGHDK and CDR2 SYGVNS. This CDR3 is 11 amino acids long. The data were taken from a study of T-cell reconstitution after alpha-beta-depleted transplantation in children. The study's findings and limits: Reports say that about two months after transplant, the alpha-beta T cells came out of several hundred graft clones that had expanded. Counts and diversity of T cells one year after transplant came mostly from newly produced T cells. The origin of high day-60 TCRbeta diversity in some patients lay in surviving recipient T cells and thymic progenitors.

The authors prepared the TCRbeta library with unique molecular identifiers. Each CDR3 protein gets one entry after TCRdb re-called the PCR reads with MiXCR. This sample has a few hundred thousand distinct CDR3 sequences; over 25% occur once, and the top ten carry about 35%. V gene TRBV25-1 combines with J gene TRBJ2-1; 7 bases fit TRBD2. The sequence was collected from a boy less than two years old with Wiskott-Aldrich syndrome, due to receive a stem cell transplant. The starting material was PBMCs, obtained before TCRalphabeta/CD19-depleted stem cell transplant. The CDR3 DNA reads TGTGCCAGCAGGACCGGGAGGGAGCAGTTCTTC. It yields the protein CASRTGREQFF. Full variable domain (outside the CDR3, taken from reference TRBV25-1 and TRBJ2-1): EADIYQTPRYLVIGTGKKITLECSQTMGHDKMYWYQQDPGMELHLIHYSYGVNSTEKGDLSSESTVSRIRTEHFPLTLESARPSHTSQYLCASRTGREQFFGPGTRLTVL.